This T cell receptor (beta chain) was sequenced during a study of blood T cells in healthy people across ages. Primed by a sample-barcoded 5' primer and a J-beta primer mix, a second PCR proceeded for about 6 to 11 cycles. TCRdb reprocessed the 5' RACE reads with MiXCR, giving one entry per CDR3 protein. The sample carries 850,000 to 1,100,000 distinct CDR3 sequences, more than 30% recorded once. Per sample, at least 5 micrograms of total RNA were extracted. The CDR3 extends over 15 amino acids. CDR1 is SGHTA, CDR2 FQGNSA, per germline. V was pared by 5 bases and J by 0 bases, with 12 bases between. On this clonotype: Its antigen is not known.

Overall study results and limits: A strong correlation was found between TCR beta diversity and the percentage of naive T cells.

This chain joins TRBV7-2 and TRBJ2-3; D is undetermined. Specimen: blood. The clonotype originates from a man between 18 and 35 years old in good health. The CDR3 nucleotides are TGTGCCAGCAGCCGACGATTCATGAGCACAGATACGCAGTATTTT. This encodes CASSRRFMSTDTQYF.